The TCR beta chain under discussion was sequenced for a study of blood T cell repertoires in COVID-19. CDR1 and CDR2 from the germline V gene are MNHEY and SVGAGI. CDR3 size: 13 residues. Trimming left V 11 bases short and J 5 bases short, with 15 bases between. Produced via immunoSEQ multiplex PCR; TCRdb's table is partial and in-frame only. The table shows about 42,000 clones, with 60% to 85% occurring only once. The origin of this receptor is a man between 70 and 80 years old with active or convalescent COVID-19. Sequenced: peripheral blood. V and J are TRBV6-5 and TRBJ1-4; perhaps TRBD1 as D (6 bases). CDR3 protein: CAGAQGLNEKLFF. CDR3 sequence (DNA): TGTGCCGGCGCTCAGGGGCTGAATGAAAAACTGTTTTTT.